This is a list of T cell receptor beta chains from one sample in a study of T cells in Graves' hyperthyroidism and ophthalmopathy. Each CDR3 protein is one row after TCRdb ran MiXCR on the multiplex PCR reads. The table lists hundreds of thousands of distinct CDR3 sequences, approximately 21% of them singletons. What was sequenced was blood. The source of these receptors is a man aged 25 to 40 with Graves' ophthalmopathy. The CDR3 runs from the conserved cysteine through the conserved F or W. Each record gives: D gene, J gene, clone size, V gene, CDR3 protein, CDR3 DNA. The D gene is left open where the match is weak. Rows give clone size only sometimes, using once, few, many, or a class for an expanded clone.

D gene: TRBD2
J gene: TRBJ2-1
clone size: many
V gene: TRBV9
CDR3 protein: CASSVASGGQSEQFF
CDR3 DNA: TGTGCCAGCAGCGTAGCTTCGGGAGGGCAAAGTGAGCAGTTCTTC

D gene: NA
J gene: TRBJ2-3
clone size: NA
V gene: TRBV5-6
CDR3 protein: CASSYGQGTDTQYF
CDR3 DNA: TGTGCCAGCAGCTATGGCCAGGGGACAGATACGCAGTATTTT

D gene: TRBD2
J gene: TRBJ2-1
clone size: few
V gene: TRBV9
CDR3 protein: CASSVSGTRNNEQFF
CDR3 DNA: TGTGCCAGCAGCGTAAGCGGGACGAGGAACAATGAGCAGTTCTTC

D gene: TRBD2
J gene: TRBJ2-7
clone size: many
V gene: TRBV5-1
CDR3 protein: CASSSRLAPPNTYEQYF
CDR3 DNA: TGCGCCAGCAGCTCCCGACTAGCACCTCCTAATACCTACGAGCAGTACTTC

D gene: NA
J gene: TRBJ2-1
clone size: many
V gene: TRBV30
CDR3 protein: CAWSGIYNEQFF
CDR3 DNA: TGTGCCTGGAGTGGGATTTACAATGAGCAGTTCTTC

D gene: TRBD1
J gene: TRBJ1-5
clone size: NA
V gene: TRBV12-3/TRBV12-4
CDR3 protein: CASSYRGRSNQPQHF
CDR3 DNA: TGTGCCAGCAGTTACAGGGGCCGGAGCAATCAGCCCCAGCATTTT

D gene: TRBD1
J gene: TRBJ2-7
clone size: few
V gene: TRBV20-1
CDR3 protein: CSAREGTGGAYEQYF
CDR3 DNA: TGCAGTGCTAGAGAAGGGACAGGGGGGGCCTACGAGCAGTACTTC

D gene: NA
J gene: TRBJ1-2
clone size: NA
V gene: TRBV24-1
CDR3 protein: CATSEDRQNYGYTF
CDR3 DNA: TGTGCCACCAGTGAAGACCGACAGAACTATGGCTACACCTTC

D gene: NA
J gene: TRBJ1-1
clone size: few
V gene: TRBV6-1
CDR3 protein: CASRKGRVGNTEAFF
CDR3 DNA: TGTGCCAGCAGGAAAGGCAGGGTGGGGAACACTGAAGCTTTCTTT

D gene: TRBD1
J gene: TRBJ2-7
clone size: once
V gene: TRBV24-1
CDR3 protein: CATSGHRDRVYEQHF
CDR3 DNA: TGTGCCACCAGTGGCCACCGGGACAGGGTTTACGAGCAGCACTTC

D gene: TRBD2
J gene: TRBJ2-7
clone size: few
V gene: TRBV6-1
CDR3 protein: CASSFEPGTRAYEQYF
CDR3 DNA: TGTGCCAGCTCCTTTGAGCCCGGGACTAGAGCCTACGAGCAGTACTTC

D gene: NA
J gene: TRBJ2-3
clone size: few
V gene: TRBV30
CDR3 protein: CAASSTDTQYF
CDR3 DNA: TGTGCCGCCTCTAGCACAGATACGCAGTATTTT

D gene: NA
J gene: TRBJ2-3
clone size: many
V gene: TRBV5-1
CDR3 protein: CASSLGASPYTDTQYF
CDR3 DNA: TGCGCCAGCAGCTTGGGAGCCTCCCCTTACACAGATACGCAGTATTTT

D gene: TRBD2
J gene: TRBJ2-7
clone size: NA
V gene: TRBV2
CDR3 protein: CASSAPLPSGTYEQYF
CDR3 DNA: TGTGCCAGCAGTGCCCCACTCCCTAGCGGGACCTACGAGCAGTACTTC

D gene: NA
J gene: TRBJ1-1
clone size: NA
V gene: TRBV11-3
CDR3 protein: CASNPRGGTEAFF
CDR3 DNA: TGTGCCAGCAACCCGAGGGGGGGGACTGAAGCTTTCTTT

D gene: NA
J gene: TRBJ2-4
clone size: NA
V gene: TRBV6-6
CDR3 protein: CASSYSERGLVTKNIQYF
CDR3 DNA: TGTGCCAGCAGTTACTCCGAACGTGGTCTAGTAACCAAAAACATTCAGTACTTC

D gene: NA
J gene: TRBJ2-1
clone size: NA
V gene: TRBV29-1
CDR3 protein: CSVEKAYNEQFF
CDR3 DNA: TGCAGCGTTGAAAAAGCCTACAATGAGCAGTTCTTC

D gene: NA
J gene: TRBJ1-2
clone size: many
V gene: TRBV28
CDR3 protein: CASGGQGPYGYTF
CDR3 DNA: TGTGCCAGCGGGGGGCAGGGGCCCTATGGCTACACCTTC

D gene: NA
J gene: TRBJ1-2
clone size: NA
V gene: TRBV29-1
CDR3 protein: CSVETGYYGYTF
CDR3 DNA: TGCAGCGTTGAAACAGGGTATTATGGCTACACCTTC

D gene: NA
J gene: TRBJ1-3
clone size: NA
V gene: TRBV7-8
CDR3 protein: CASSPPGGYRSGNTIYF
CDR3 DNA: TGTGCCAGCAGCCCCCCTGGCGGATATCGCTCTGGAAACACCATATATTTT

D gene: TRBD1
J gene: TRBJ2-7
clone size: few
V gene: TRBV27
CDR3 protein: CASSPGQGFHEQYF
CDR3 DNA: TGTGCCAGCAGTCCGGGACAGGGCTTCCACGAGCAGTACTTC

D gene: TRBD2
J gene: TRBJ2-1
clone size: NA
V gene: TRBV29-1
CDR3 protein: CSVGGRTSNNEQFF
CDR3 DNA: TGCAGCGTTGGAGGCCGGACTAGCAACAATGAGCAGTTCTTC

D gene: NA
J gene: TRBJ2-7
clone size: NA
V gene: TRBV20-1
CDR3 protein: CSARGRAYEQYF
CDR3 DNA: TGCAGTGCTAGGGGCAGGGCCTACGAGCAGTACTTC

D gene: NA
J gene: TRBJ2-3
clone size: many
V gene: TRBV28
CDR3 protein: CASSQSWTTPDTQYF
CDR3 DNA: TGTGCCAGCAGTCAATCTTGGACTACACCAGATACGCAGTATTTT

D gene: NA
J gene: TRBJ2-6
clone size: once
V gene: TRBV5-1
CDR3 protein: CASADQISGANVLTF
CDR3 DNA: TGCGCCAGCGCCGATCAGATCTCTGGGGCCAACGTCCTGACTTTC

D gene: NA
J gene: TRBJ2-4
clone size: few
V gene: TRBV13
CDR3 protein: CASSPRGEQAKNIQYF
CDR3 DNA: TGTGCCAGCAGCCCCCGGGGTGAGCAAGCCAAAAACATTCAGTACTTC

D gene: NA
J gene: TRBJ1-3
clone size: NA
V gene: TRBV12-3/TRBV12-4
CDR3 protein: CASSLGTIYF
CDR3 DNA: TGTGCCAGCAGTTTAGGCACCATATATTTT

D gene: TRBD1
J gene: TRBJ2-7
clone size: NA
V gene: TRBV28
CDR3 protein: CASSRQGFPYEQYF
CDR3 DNA: TGTGCCAGCAGTAGACAGGGTTTCCCCTACGAGCAGTACTTC

D gene: NA
J gene: TRBJ2-1
clone size: NA
V gene: TRBV5-1
CDR3 protein: CATAAGSYNEQFF
CDR3 DNA: TGCGCCACCGCGGCGGGTTCCTACAATGAGCAGTTCTTC

D gene: NA
J gene: TRBJ2-3
clone size: many
V gene: TRBV13
CDR3 protein: CASSLAGTQTDTQYF
CDR3 DNA: TGTGCCAGCAGCTTAGCGGGGACCCAGACAGATACGCAGTATTTT